Presented here are 29 T cell receptor beta chains from one specimen sequenced in a study of blood T cell repertoires in COVID-19 (TCRdb year 2020). Library generation was performed with the immunoSEQ multiplex PCR assay. TCRdb stores this immuneACCESS table with in-frame sequences only. Part of the clones is absent; in the studies checked, under half of the shortfall reflects unresolved V genes, and no reason is known for the rest. This sample is represented by over 150,000 clones; about 85% of them were singletons. The ten largest clones take up more than 7.5% of the sample. Sequencing was performed on peripheral blood. Every receptor here comes from a woman aged 55-69 years with COVID-19, enrolled during active disease.

The V and J genes are TRBV6-5 and TRBJ1-5; 7 bases agree with TRBD1. Germline CDR1 and CDR2: MNHEY and SVGAGI. The CDR3 spans 15 residues. The trim removed 0 bases at V and 3 bases at J, leaving 2 bases unmatched. The CDR3 DNA follows: TGTGCCAGCAGTTACTCCCAGGGGGTCAATCAGCCCCAGCATTTT. Translation gives CASSYSQGVNQPQHF.

The gene calls are TRBV10-3 and TRBJ1-3, with D maybe TRBD1 (5 bases). The germline gives CDR1 ENHRY, CDR2 SYGVKD. The CDR3 runs 15 residues. The V end was cut by 4 bases, the J end by 0 bases, with 10 bases between. The CDR3 here is CAISGGSISGNTIYF. The CDR3 DNA follows: TGTGCCATCAGTGGGGGCAGTATCTCTGGAAACACCATATATTTT.

The genes are TRBV12-3 or TRBV12-4 and TRBJ1-3; D remains unclear. This CDR3 spans 12 amino acids. Deletions cut 5 bases from V and 3 bases from J, with 5 bases between. DNA of the CDR3: TGTGCCAGCAGTAGCCTTGGAAACACCATATATTTT. This sequence encodes CASSSLGNTIYF.

This chain joins TRBV11-2 and TRBJ1-2; tentatively, D is TRBD1 (6 bases). Germline V gene lookup returns CDR1 SGHAT and CDR2 FQNNGV. V was trimmed by 2 bases and J by 4 bases, leaving 14 bases between them. The CDR3 is 15 residues long. CDR3 coding DNA: TGTGCCAGCAGCTTAATTCAGGGGCGCAGCTATGGCTACACCTTC. This encodes CASSLIQGRSYGYTF.

The chain links TRBV2 to TRBJ2-7, with a tentative D call TRBD2 (6 bases). The V end lost 2 bases, the J end lost 0 bases, and 11 bases lay between the germline ends. Germline V gene lookup returns CDR1 SNHLY and CDR2 FYNNEI. The CDR3 totals 15 residues. The CDR3 spells CASSEPGLSSYEQYV. CDR3 nucleotides: TGTGCCAGCAGTGAACCGGGACTGAGCTCCTACGAGCAGTACGTC.

The chain recombines TRBV4-1 with TRBJ2-1; 9 positions agree with TRBD2. The CDR3 is made up of 14 amino acids. CDR1 and CDR2 from the germline V gene are MGHRA and YSYEKL. V dropped 8 bases and J dropped 7; count of bases not matched to a gene: 9. CDR3 nucleotide sequence: TGCGCCAGCCAGGGGCGGGGGGGGCGAAATGAGCAGTTCTTC. As protein: CASQGRGGRNEQFF.

V and J are TRBV18 and TRBJ2-1; 12 bases are shared with TRBD2. Trimming removed 2 bases from V and 8 bases from J; junction bases left unmatched: 10. The germline V gene has CDR1 KGHSH and CDR2 LQKENI. The CDR3 is made up of 17 amino acids. CDR3 sequence reads: CASSPTTLAGGNDEQFF. CDR3 sequence (DNA): TGTGCCAGCTCACCAACCACGCTAGCGGGGGGGAACGATGAGCAGTTCTTC.

The rearrangement joins TRBV7-3 to TRBJ1-1; D possibly corresponds to TRBD1 (5 bases). Germline-derived CDR1 and CDR2 are SGHTA and FQGTGA. The CDR3 is 15 amino acids. Trimming stripped 5 bases from V and 2 bases from J, with 15 bases between. The CDR3 bases are TGTGCCAGCAGCCTACAGGCCGGCATTAACACTGAAGCTTTCTTT. Translating it yields CASSLQAGINTEAFF. The variable domain in full, completed from reference TRBV7-3 and TRBJ1-1, reads GAGVSQTPSNKVTEKGKYVELRCDPISGHTALYWYRQSLGQGPEFLIYFQGTGAADDSGLPNDRFFAVRPEGSVSTLKIQRTERGDSAVYLCASSLQAGINTEAFFGQGTRLTVV.

The chain uses TRBV6-1 and TRBJ2-7, with no clear D. The CDR3 has 14 amino acids. The V gene lost 0 bases and the J gene lost 3 bases, with 9 bases spanning the gap. CDR1 and CDR2 from the germline V gene are MNHNS and SASEGT. The CDR3 DNA reads TGTGCCAGCAGTGAAGCGAAGGCGGACTACGAGCAGTACGTC. Translated, it gives CASSEAKADYEQYV.

The chain uses TRBV19 and TRBJ1-5; TRBD1 is a possible D gene (6 bases). This CDR3 region has 15 residues. The V end was cut by 7 bases, the J end by 0 bases, with 13 bases between. Germline CDR1 LNHDA, CDR2 SQIVND (reference sequence). The CDR3 region is CASNRDTDSNQPQHF. CDR3 DNA: TGTGCCAGTAACCGGGACACCGATAGCAATCAGCCCCAGCATTTT. The full variable domain, with the rest looked up from reference TRBV19 and TRBJ1-5, is DGGITQSPKYLFRKEGQNVTLSCEQNLNHDAMYWYRQDPGQGLRLIYYSQIVNDFQKGDIAEGYSVSREKKESFPLTVTSAQKNPTAFYLCASNRDTDSNQPQHFGDGTRLSIL.

This clone came up a few times. V and J are TRBV11-2 and TRBJ1-4; no clear D gene. There are 12 residues in the CDR3. Germline lookup yields CDR1 SGHAT and CDR2 FQNNGV. V gave up 2 bases and J gave up 10 bases, with 8 bases separating them. CDR3 amino acids: CASSLLSSKLFF. CDR3 nucleotide sequence: TGTGCCAGCAGCTTACTTTCCTCAAAACTGTTTTTT.

The chain recombines TRBV30 with TRBJ1-6, with 9 bases aligning to TRBD1. Germline V gene lookup returns CDR1 GTSNPN and CDR2 SVGIG (reference sequence). J lost 10 bases, V lost 8 bases, and 9 bases had no gene match. This CDR3 region has 13 residues. CDR3: CAGQGQGTSPLHF. CDR3 nucleotide sequence: TGTGCCGGCCAGGGACAGGGAACCTCACCCCTCCACTTT.

V usage is TRBV6-5 and J usage is TRBJ2-1; TRBD1 is a possible D gene (6 bases). Trimming left V 0 bases short and J 7 bases short, with 7 bases between. The CDR3 runs 13 residues. Germline V gene lookup returns CDR1 MNHEY and CDR2 SVGAGI. The CDR3 reads CASSYSGTNEQFF. In DNA form, the CDR3 reads TGTGCCAGCAGTTACTCGGGGACAAATGAGCAGTTCTTC.

This clone showed up just once. Other DNA sequences in this sample translate to the same CDR3. The chain carries TRBV18 and TRBJ1-1; D unclear. The CDR3 is 13 residues long. Deletions cut 4 bases from V and 1 base from J, with 7 bases between. Germline values: CDR1 KGHSH, CDR2 LQKENI. The CDR3 region is CASSRQENTEAFF. As DNA, the CDR3 is TGTGCCAGCTCACGTCAGGAGAACACTGAAGCTTTCTTT.

V gene TRBV7-9 combines with J gene TRBJ1-6; D perhaps matches TRBD1 (6 bases). Germline CDR1 reads SEHNR; CDR2 reads FQNEAQ (reference sequence). V was clipped by 3 bases and J by 10 bases, with 16 bases between them. The CDR3 has 15 amino acids. CDR3 in amino acids: CASSFHREGRSPLHF. The CDR3 DNA follows: TGTGCCAGCAGCTTCCACAGGGAGGGTCGGTCACCCCTCCACTTT. The full variable domain, its missing parts supplied by reference TRBV7-9 and TRBJ1-6, is DTGVSQNPRHKITKRGQNVTFRCDPISEHNRLYWYRQTLGQGPEFLTYFQNEAQLEKSRLLSDRFSAERPKGSFSTLEIQRTEQGDSAMYLCASSFHREGRSPLHFGNGTRLTVT.

This chain's CDR3 is CASGGLAEETQYF. As DNA, the CDR3 is TGTGCCAGCGGGGGACTAGCGGAAGAGACCCAGTACTTC. This chain uses TRBV3-1 (or the pseudogene TRBV3-2) with TRBJ2-5; 11 bases agree with TRBD2. V lost 8 bases to trimming and J lost 3 bases; unmatched junction nucleotides: 2. This CDR3 region has 13 residues. Germline loops: CDR1 LGHDT, CDR2 YNNKEL (reference sequence).

This clone has just one count. As DNA, the CDR3 is TGTGCCAGCTCACCAGGGAGGGATTTCTATGGCTACACCTTC. It translates to CASSPGRDFYGYTF. This chain joins TRBV18 and TRBJ1-2; D gene uncertain. V lost 2 bases and J 4 bases, leaving 11 bases between the germline ends. Germline V lookup: CDR1 KGHSH, CDR2 LQKENI. CDR3 length: 14 amino acids.

This chain joins TRBV27 and TRBJ1-5; D possibly corresponds to TRBD1 (5 bases). The CDR3 extends over 14 amino acids. The V end lost 5 bases, the J end lost 7 bases, and 15 bases lay between the germline ends. Germline CDR1 reads MNHEY; CDR2 reads SMNVEV (reference sequence). The CDR3 loop is CASSANRGGQPQHF. In nucleotides, the CDR3 is TGTGCCAGCAGTGCAAACCGGGGGGGGCAGCCCCAGCATTTT.

This chain links TRBV7-2 with TRBJ1-3, with D uncertain. This CDR3 is 14 amino acids long. V was cut by 5 bases and J by 7 bases, with 15 bases left in between. CDR1 SGHTA and CDR2 FQGNSA come from the germline V gene. CDR3 sequence: CASSPGGARNTIYF. In nucleotides, the CDR3 is TGTGCCAGCAGCCCCGGTGGCGCTAGGAACACCATATATTTT. The full variable domain, with the rest looked up from reference TRBV7-2 and TRBJ1-3, is GAGVSQSPSNKVTEKGKDVELRCDPISGHTALYWYRQSLGQGLEFLIYFQGNSAPDKSGLPSDRFSAERTGGSVSTLTIQRTQQEDSAVYLCASSPGGARNTIYFGEGSWLTVV.

The chain carries TRBV18 and TRBJ1-4; 7 bases are shared with TRBD1. Germline CDR1 and CDR2: KGHSH and LQKENI. The CDR3 runs 18 residues. The J segment lost 1 base and the V segment lost 3 bases, leaving 11 bases of the junction unmatched. CDR3 residues: CASSPQLSQGGTNEKLFF. CDR3 sequence (DNA): TGTGCCAGCTCACCTCAACTATCTCAGGGGGGAACTAATGAAAAACTGTTTTTT.

This clone has only one observation. This rearrangement joins TRBV29-1 to TRBJ2-1; 8 bases fit TRBD2. Germline-derived CDR1 and CDR2 are SQVTM and ANQGSEA. V gave up 7 bases and J gave up 0 bases; unmatched junction bases: 2. This CDR3 comprises 13 residues. The CDR3 reads CSASGPSYNEQFF. The CDR3 DNA is TGCAGCGCTAGCGGGCCCTCCTACAATGAGCAGTTCTTC.

This chain uses TRBV7-2 with TRBJ2-1, with 7 positions matching TRBD2. From germline, CDR1 is SGHTA and CDR2 FQGNSA. CDR3 size: 18 residues. J gave up 0 bases and V 5 bases, and 13 bases lay outside the gene matches. The CDR3 DNA is TGTGCCAGCAGCCTATCTCAACTAGCGCCAAGCTCCTACAATGAGCAGTTCTTC. Translating it yields CASSLSQLAPSSYNEQFF.

V and J are TRBV6-5 and TRBJ2-1; perhaps TRBD2 as D (5 bases). This CDR3 is built from 15 residues. Trimming left V 6 bases short and J 0 bases short, with 12 bases between. The germline V gene encodes CDR1 MNHEY and CDR2 SVGAGI. CDR3 protein: CASSQRSSSYNEQFF. Here the CDR3 DNA reads TGTGCCAGCAGCCAGCGGAGCAGCTCCTACAATGAGCAGTTCTTC.

V usage is TRBV6-5 and J usage is TRBJ1-2, with 7 bases fitting TRBD1. Germline assignment: CDR1 MNHEY and CDR2 SVGAGI. V was pared by 10 bases and J by 0 bases, with 5 bases of the junction left unmatched. CDR3 length equals 13 residues. CDR3: CATKGQTNYGYTF. The CDR3 nucleotides read TGTGCCACCAAGGGACAGACTAACTATGGCTACACCTTC.

J is TRBJ2-5 and V is TRBV11-1, with D unclear. The ends were cut back, 1 base at V and 2 bases at J, with 5 bases in the middle. CDR1 and CDR2 from the germline V gene are SGHAT and FQDESV (reference sequence). This CDR3 spans 13 amino acids. In DNA, the CDR3 is TGTGCCAGCAGCTTAGTTTTACAAGAGACCCAGTACTTC. This encodes CASSLVLQETQYF.

The chain couples TRBV27 to TRBJ1-5; tentative D call: TRBD1 (6 bases). Germline V gene sequence: CDR1 MNHEY, CDR2 SMNVEV (reference sequence). V was cut by 6 bases and J by 3 bases, with 9 bases left in between. The CDR3 spans 13 residues. CDR3 nucleotides: TGTGCCAGCAGGCAGGGGTTCAATCAGCCCCAGCATTTT. Protein: CASRQGFNQPQHF.

J is TRBJ1-1 and V is TRBV20-1; D is undetermined. Trimming cost V 7 bases and J 1 base, with 7 bases left between them. The germline gives CDR1 DFQATT, CDR2 SNEGSKA (reference sequence). The CDR3 sequence is 11 residues long. CDR3 nucleotides: TGCAGTGGGGAGTGGAACACTGAAGCTTTCTTT. It specifies CSGEWNTEAFF.

This clone was seen just once. The chain joins TRBV4-1 to TRBJ2-7; the match to TRBD2 covers 9 bases. V dropped 4 bases and J dropped 0; count of bases not matched to a gene: 10. The CDR3 runs to 17 residues. CDR1 and CDR2 (germline): MGHRA, YSYEKL. The CDR3 DNA follows: TGCGCCAGCAGCCGTGGACTAGCGATAACAAGCTCCTACGAGCAGTACTTC. This translates into CASSRGLAITSSYEQYF.

The chain combines TRBV19 with TRBJ1-1; the D gene is possibly TRBD1 (5 bases). V dropped 4 bases and J dropped 0 bases, with 15 bases sitting between them. CDR3 length: 16 residues. Germline-derived CDR1 and CDR2 are LNHDA and SQIVND (reference sequence). The CDR3 nucleotides are TGTGCCAGTAGTACCCCAGGGTTACCCATGAACACTGAAGCTTTCTTT. This sequence encodes CASSTPGLPMNTEAFF.